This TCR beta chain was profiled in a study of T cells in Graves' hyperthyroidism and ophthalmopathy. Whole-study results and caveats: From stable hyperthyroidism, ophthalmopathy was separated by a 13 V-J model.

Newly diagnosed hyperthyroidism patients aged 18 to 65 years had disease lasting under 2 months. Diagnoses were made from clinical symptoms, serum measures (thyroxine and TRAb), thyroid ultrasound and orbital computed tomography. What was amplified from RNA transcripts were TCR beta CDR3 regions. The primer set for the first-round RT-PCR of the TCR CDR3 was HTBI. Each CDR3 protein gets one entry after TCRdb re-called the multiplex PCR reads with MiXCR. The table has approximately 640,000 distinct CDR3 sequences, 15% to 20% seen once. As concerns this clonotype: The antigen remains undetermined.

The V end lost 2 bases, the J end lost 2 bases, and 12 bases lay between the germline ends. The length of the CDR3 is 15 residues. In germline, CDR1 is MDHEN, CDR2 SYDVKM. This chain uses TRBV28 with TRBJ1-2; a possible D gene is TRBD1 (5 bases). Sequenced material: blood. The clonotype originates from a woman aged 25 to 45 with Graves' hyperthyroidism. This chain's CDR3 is CASSLGGDSNYGYTF. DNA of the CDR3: TGTGCCAGCAGTTTAGGGGGAGACTCAAACTATGGCTACACCTTC.